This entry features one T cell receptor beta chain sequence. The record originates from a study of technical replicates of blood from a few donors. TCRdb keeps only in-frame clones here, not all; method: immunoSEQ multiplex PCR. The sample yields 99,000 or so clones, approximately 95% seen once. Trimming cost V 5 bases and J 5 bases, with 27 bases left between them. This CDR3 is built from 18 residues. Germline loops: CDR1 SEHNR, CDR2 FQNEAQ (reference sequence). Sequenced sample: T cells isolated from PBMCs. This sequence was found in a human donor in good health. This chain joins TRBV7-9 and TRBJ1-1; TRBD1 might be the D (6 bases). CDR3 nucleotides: TGTGCCAGCAGCGGTGGAAGGGGGGGTTCGGCTGTAAGGACTGAAGCTTTCTTT. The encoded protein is CASSGGRGGSAVRTEAFF.